This T cell receptor beta chain was found in a study of blood T cells in healthy people across ages. V lost 6 bases and J 10 bases, leaving 14 bases between the germline ends. The germline V gene has CDR1 SQVTM and CDR2 ANQGSEA. The CDR3 spans 11 residues. General observations from the study: Roughly linearly, TCR beta diversity per million T cells fell as age increased. Estimated diversity, derived from one million T cells, was regarded as an underestimate.

This clonotype was seen repeatedly, ten times or more. Its antigen is unidentified. A second PCR, run for roughly 7 to 12 cycles, used a sample-barcoded 5' primer plus a J-beta primer mix. Every cDNA was tagged by a template-switch adaptor with 12 random nucleotides. TCRdb ran MiXCR on the 5' RACE reads and lists one entry per CDR3 protein. The sample holds roughly 1.9 million distinct CDR3 sequences, about 39% seen once. Source material: blood. This chain uses TRBV29-1 with TRBJ2-3; tentative D call: TRBD1 (5 bases). The TCR was taken from a human donor in good health. The CDR3 nucleotides are TGCAGCGTGGACCAGGGATCTCCGCAGTATTTT. It specifies CSVDQGSPQYF.